The next 19 T cell receptor beta chains were all read from a single sample in a study of blood T cells in healthy people across ages. A second roughly 6 to 12 cycle PCR used barcoded and J-beta primers. TCRdb itself ran the 5' RACE reads through MiXCR, one entry per CDR3 protein. The sample yields around 1,000,000 distinct CDR3 sequences, roughly two fifths seen once. Specimen: blood. All receptors come from a young man in good health.

The chain is built from TRBV7-2 and TRBJ2-3, with 14 positions matching TRBD2. Germline V CDR1 and CDR2: SGHTA, FQGNSA. This CDR3 region has 17 residues. With V trimmed by 4 bases and J by 2 bases, 5 bases remained unmatched. The CDR3 DNA reads TGTGCCAGCAGCTCCCGGACTAGCGGGGGGTTCACAGATACGCAGTATTTT. This sequence encodes CASSSRTSGGFTDTQYF.

This clonotype came up a few times. Possible read error: a much larger clone is one base away. The chain recombines TRBV2 with TRBJ1-2; a possible D gene is TRBD1 (6 bases). Germline V gene sequence: CDR1 SNHLY, CDR2 FYNNEI. CDR3 length equals 12 residues. CDR3 DNA: TGTGCCAGCAGCTGGACAGTCACTGGCCACACCTTC. The encoded protein is CASSWTVTGHTF.

This clonotype was picked up a small number of times. The rearrangement links TRBV12-3 or TRBV12-4 to TRBJ2-1; D possibly corresponds to TRBD1 (5 bases). V shed 5 bases and J shed 5 bases, with 10 bases lying between them. This CDR3 contains 13 residues. CDR3 in DNA: TGTGCCAGCAGTGCCGACAGCAACAATGAGCAGTTCTTC. This codes for CASSADSNNEQFF.

The chain couples TRBV28 to TRBJ1-5; D is possibly TRBD1 (5 bases). V lost 6 bases, J lost 0 bases, and 21 bases lay in between. The germline CDR1 and CDR2 sequences are MDHEN and SYDVKM. The CDR3 totals 18 residues. The CDR3 protein is CASRPRGLGENSNQPQHF. CDR3 bases: TGTGCCAGCAGACCCCGGGGCTTGGGGGAGAATAGCAATCAGCCCCAGCATTTT.

This CDR3 reads CATSRDLQQDEQYF. The CDR3 DNA reads TGTGCCACCAGCAGAGATCTACAACAGGACGAGCAGTACTTC. This chain joins TRBV15 and TRBJ2-7; possibly TRBD1 for D (5 bases). Per germline, CDR1 LNHNV and CDR2 YYDKDF (reference sequence). This CDR3 spans 14 amino acids. Deletions cut 0 bases from V and 5 bases from J, with 11 bases between.

This clonotype was seen at least ten times. The chain carries TRBV10-3 and TRBJ2-7; D unresolved. The V gene lost 2 bases and the J gene lost 2 bases, with 13 bases spanning the gap. This CDR3 spans 15 amino acids. Looked up from germline, CDR1 is ENHRY and CDR2 is SYGVKD. CDR3 in DNA: TGTGCCATCAGTGAGATAACCTCACCTACCTACGAGCAGTACTTC. Protein: CAISEITSPTYEQYF.

This sequence joins TRBV6-5 and TRBJ1-1, with D possibly TRBD1 on 5 matching bases. Germline CDR1 and CDR2: MNHEY and SVGAGI. Trimming left V 0 bases short and J 4 bases short, with 15 bases between. This CDR3 comprises 16 residues. Here the CDR3 reads CASSYSLGGYGTEAFF. Written as DNA, the CDR3 is TGTGCCAGCAGTTACTCGCTCGGGGGGTACGGCACTGAAGCTTTCTTT.

V and J are TRBV4-2 and TRBJ1-6, with 8 nucleotides matching TRBD1. Looked up from germline, CDR1 is LGHNA and CDR2 is YNFKEQ. The CDR3 consists of 16 residues. Trimming at V came to 2 bases and at J to 8 bases, leaving 8 bases not matched to a gene. DNA for the CDR3: TGTGCCAGCAGCCAATCCGGGACAGGCTCGGATTCACCCCTCCACTTT. Amino acids: CASSQSGTGSDSPLHF.

This clonotype is a singleton in its sample. In DNA form, the CDR3 reads TGTGCCAGCAGTTACCTAGGTTGGAGGGCGAACACTGAAGCTTTCTTT. This sequence encodes CASSYLGWRANTEAFF. This chain connects TRBV6-5 to TRBJ1-1; the D is unclear. Trimming took off 2 bases at V and 1 base at J, with 14 bases between the two ends. The CDR3 runs 16 residues. Per the germline V gene, CDR1 is MNHEY and CDR2 is SVGAGI.

A few counts support this clonotype. V usage is TRBV20-1 and J usage is TRBJ2-5; D perhaps matches TRBD1 (5 bases). The J call may not be correct, given that the DNA end is closer to TRBJ2-7. The V gene's germline CDR1 is DFQATT and CDR2 SNEGSKA (reference sequence). The CDR3 extends over 13 amino acids. CDR3 residues: CSASTTGGGEQYF. Here the CDR3 DNA reads TGCAGTGCGAGCACTACAGGTGGCGGCGAGCAGTACTTC.

The V gene is TRBV5-1, the J gene TRBJ2-1; 9 bases align to TRBD2. The assigned J gene may be wrong: the sequence end matches TRBJ2-7 better. CDR3 length: 17 amino acids. Germline V gene lookup returns CDR1 SGHRS and CDR2 YFSETQ. CDR3 bases: TGCGCCAGCAGCTTTAGGAGGGTGAGCGGGGGGAACAATGAGCAGTACTTC. It encodes CASSFRRVSGGNNEQYF.

The chain couples TRBV6-5 to TRBJ2-3; 8 nucleotides line up with TRBD1. CDR1 and CDR2 from the germline V gene are MNHEY and SVGAGI. V shed 5 bases, J shed 12 bases, and the junction held 19 bases outside the gene matches. CDR3 size: 16 residues. DNA of the CDR3: TGTGCCAGCAGTCAAACGACAGGGACAGGAACAGATGCACAGTATTTT. Its translation is CASSQTTGTGTDAQYF.

The chain links TRBV3-1 to TRBJ2-5; maybe TRBD1 (6 bases). The V end lost 0 bases, the J end lost 4 bases, and 18 bases lay between the germline ends. This CDR3 is built from 17 residues. The germline CDR1 and CDR2 sequences are LGHDT and YNNKEL (reference sequence). For the CDR3, the DNA is TGTGCCAGCAGCCAAGATCACGGGACACCCTCCGGAGAGACCCAGTACTTC. Protein: CASSQDHGTPSGETQYF.

The chain couples TRBV4-1 to TRBJ1-1; D perhaps matches TRBD1 (6 bases). This CDR3 spans 14 amino acids. V lost 5 bases and J lost 0, with 10 bases in between. CDR1 is MGHRA and CDR2 is YSYEKL in the germline V gene. The CDR3 loop reads CASSRGDVNTEAFF. The CDR3 DNA reads TGCGCCAGCAGCAGGGGGGACGTGAACACTGAAGCTTTCTTT.

This clonotype was seen only a few times. DNA of the CDR3: TGTGCCAGCAGCCAAAACGCAGGGGGCGCACATGGCTACACCTTC. Protein product: CASSQNAGGAHGYTF. The chain carries TRBV3-1 and TRBJ1-2, with TRBD1 matching over 8 bases. V lost 2 bases, J lost 6 bases, and 8 bases stayed unmatched. The CDR3 is 15 amino acids. Per germline, CDR1 LGHDT and CDR2 YNNKEL (reference sequence). Supplemented by reference TRBV3-1 and TRBJ1-2, the full variable domain reads DTAVSQTPKYLVTQMGNDKSIKCEQNLGHDTMYWYKQDSKKFLKIMFSYNNKELIINETVPNRFSPKSPDKAHLNLHINSLELGDSAVYFCASSQNAGGAHGYTFGSGTRLTVV.

CDR3 in amino acids: CSANGVGNQPQHF. DNA of the CDR3: TGCAGTGCTAACGGGGTGGGCAATCAGCCCCAGCATTTT. This chain joins TRBV20-1 and TRBJ1-5; D unclear. Deletions cut 4 bases from V and 2 bases from J, with 9 bases between. In germline, CDR1 is DFQATT, CDR2 SNEGSKA (reference sequence). The CDR3 runs to 13 residues.

The rearrangement uses TRBV12-3 or TRBV12-4 and TRBJ2-2; D may be TRBD2 (6 bases). This CDR3 comprises 14 residues. The CDR3, as DNA: TGTGCTACGCCCCCGGGGGAAAACACCGGGGAGCTGTTTTTT. It yields the protein CATPPGENTGELFF.

The sample holds a few counts of this clonotype. The chain joins TRBV19 to TRBJ2-1; possibly TRBD1 for D (6 bases). Trimming cost V 3 bases and J 10 bases, with 19 bases left between them. The CDR3 runs 15 residues. Germline CDR1 and CDR2: LNHDA and SQIVND (reference sequence). The CDR3 loop is CASSIVRQVASEQFF. Written as DNA, the CDR3 is TGTGCCAGTAGTATCGTGCGACAGGTCGCATCCGAGCAGTTCTTC.

In this sample, this clonotype turned up a few times. The chain links TRBV18 to TRBJ1-1, with D hard to call. The CDR3 is 15 amino acids. CDR1 is KGHSH and CDR2 is LQKENI in the germline V gene. The V gene lost 6 bases and the J gene lost 0 bases, with 14 bases spanning the gap. CDR3 loop: CASSPRGSLNTEAFF. CDR3 in DNA: TGTGCCAGCTCCCCGCGTGGCTCTCTGAACACTGAAGCTTTCTTT.